This passage covers 23 T cell receptor beta chains from one sample sequenced in a study of blood T cells in healthy people across ages. With a J-beta primer mix and a sample-barcoded 5' primer, a second PCR ran roughly 6 to 12 cycles. MiXCR, applied by TCRdb to the 5' RACE reads, yields one record per CDR3 protein. The repertoire consists of fewer than 700,000 distinct CDR3 sequences, with about 43% occurring once and the leading ten covering approximately 31%. Sequencing was carried out using blood. All receptors come from a man aged 80 or over in good health.

This clonotype was recorded only once. V is TRBV6-6 and J is TRBJ2-7, with D tentatively TRBD1 or TRBD2 (5 bases each). Trimming stripped 5 bases from V and 0 bases from J, with 14 bases between. The CDR3 is made up of 15 amino acids. Germline V lookup: CDR1 MNHNY, CDR2 SVGAGI (reference sequence). DNA for the CDR3: TGTGCCAGCAGTACTGGTTTTGGGGGCTCCTACGAGCAGTACTTC. Its protein product is CASSTGFGGSYEQYF.

About this clonotype itself: The DNA is left out, because the CDR3 cannot be placed on it with certainty; the CDR3 is given as TCRdb lists it. The chain couples TRBV9 to TRBJ2-7; no DNA check was done on the table's D call, TRBD1. From its first to its last residue, the CDR3 has 16 amino acids. From germline, CDR1 is SGDLS and CDR2 YYNGEE. The CDR3 here is CASSARVGTGTYEQDF.

This clonotype was observed a few times. The junction departs from germline at one end; a sequencing error may be responsible. The CDR3 here is CASNLMETQYF. CDR3 nucleotides: TGTGCCAGCAACTTAATGGAGACCCAGTACTTC. The V gene is TRBV7-2, the J gene TRBJ2-7; the D is unclear. TRBJ2-5 matches the DNA end more closely, so the J call is doubtful. The CDR3 covers 11 residues. CDR1 SGHTA and CDR2 FQGNSA come from the germline V gene.

The chain joins TRBV19 to TRBJ2-3; TRBD2 aligns across 14 bases. In germline, CDR1 is LNHDA, CDR2 SQIVND (reference sequence). The CDR3 runs to 16 residues. V was clipped by 6 bases and J by 2 bases; unmatched bases: 4. The CDR3 DNA reads TGTGCCAGTAGGCGGACTAGCGGGGGGTACACAGATACGCAGTATTTT. Its translation is CASRRTSGGYTDTQYF.

This clonotype was observed a few times. The chain combines TRBV5-1 with TRBJ2-2; perhaps TRBD2 as D (6 bases). Germline V CDR1 and CDR2: SGHRS, YFSETQ. Trimming took off 1 base at V and 7 bases at J, with 17 bases between the two ends. The CDR3 totals 16 residues. The CDR3 DNA reads as TGCGCCAGCAGCTTGTGGGACTCCCGTTTTAACGGGGAGCTGTTTTTT. Translating it yields CASSLWDSRFNGELFF.

The chain uses TRBV7-9 and TRBJ1-2, with no clear D. The CDR3 totals 12 residues. CDR1 is SEHNR and CDR2 is FQNEAQ in the germline V gene (reference sequence). Trimming left V 8 bases short and J 5 bases short, with 12 bases between. The CDR3 loop is CASLPTGYGYTF. The DNA for the CDR3 is TGTGCCAGCCTTCCGACGGGATATGGCTACACCTTC.

The chain links TRBV12-3 or TRBV12-4 to TRBJ2-3; tentative D call: TRBD1 (5 bases). CDR3 length equals 13 residues. Trimming shortened V by 5 bases and J by 4 bases, and 10 bases separated the two germline ends. The CDR3 nucleotides read TGTGCCAGCAGTAGACAGATCGCAGATACGCAGTATTTT. Translating it yields CASSRQIADTQYF.

CDR3 residues: CASSPERGGRNTQYF. DNA for the CDR3: TGTGCCAGCAGTCCCGAGCGGGGGGGCAGGAATACGCAGTATTTT. The gene calls are TRBV27 and TRBJ2-3, with 10 positions matching TRBD2. Germline CDR1 is MNHEY and CDR2 is SMNVEV (reference sequence). J lost 7 bases, V lost 5 bases, and 9 bases had no gene match. The CDR3 has 15 residues.

This clonotype was seen a few times. The chain has TRBV4-2 and TRBJ2-7, with D unresolved. The CDR3 is made up of 15 amino acids. The V end lost 4 bases, the J end lost 4 bases, and 17 bases lay between the germline ends. Germline lookup yields CDR1 LGHNA and CDR2 YNFKEQ. CDR3 protein: CASSLESTPRYEQYF. DNA of the CDR3: TGTGCCAGCAGCCTAGAGTCTACCCCCAGGTACGAGCAGTACTTC.

A few counts support this clonotype. The chain links TRBV27 to TRBJ2-7; D is uncertain. Trimming cost V 2 bases and J 0 bases, with 11 bases left between them. CDR3 length equals 15 residues. Germline CDR1 MNHEY, CDR2 SMNVEV (reference sequence). The CDR3, as DNA: TGTGCCAGCAGTTTAGTGGGCCACAGCTCCTACGAGCAGTACTTC. Translating it yields CASSLVGHSSYEQYF.

The chain's CDR3 is CASTRGGIGQPQHF. As DNA, the CDR3 is TGTGCCAGCACTCGAGGGGGCATCGGTCAGCCCCAGCATTTT. This sequence joins TRBV6-6 and TRBJ1-5, with TRBD1 matching over 7 bases. V dropped 7 bases and J dropped 6; count of bases not matched to a gene: 9. CDR1 is MNHNY, CDR2 SVGAGI, per germline (reference sequence). CDR3 length: 14 residues.

This chain uses TRBV20-1 with TRBJ2-3; 9 nucleotides agree with TRBD2. Losses at the gene ends were 3 bases for V and 3 bases for J; bases not matched to a gene: 7. CDR1 is DFQATT, CDR2 SNEGSKA, per germline (reference sequence). CDR3 size: 15 residues. The CDR3 spells CSASSSGIGTDTQYF. The CDR3 region has the DNA TGCAGTGCTAGTTCTAGCGGGATCGGGACAGATACGCAGTATTTT.

The chain recombines TRBV27 with TRBJ2-3, with D unclear. Germline assignment: CDR1 MNHEY and CDR2 SMNVEV (reference sequence). This CDR3 is 14 amino acids long. V shed 5 bases and J shed 4 bases, with 13 bases lying between them. CDR3 sequence: CASSTRLKADTQYF. Here the CDR3 DNA reads TGTGCCAGCAGTACGCGCCTCAAGGCAGATACGCAGTATTTT.

The V gene is TRBV7-2, the J gene TRBJ2-3; either TRBD1 or TRBD2 may supply D (5 bases each). Germline V gene lookup returns CDR1 SGHTA and CDR2 FQGNSA. The CDR3 loop spans 15 amino acids. V was clipped by 7 bases and J by 3 bases, with 17 bases between them. DNA of the CDR3: TGTGCCAGCACCTTCCCGGCGAGGGGTACAGATACGCAGTATTTT. It encodes CASTFPARGTDTQYF.

There are a few counts of this clonotype. The chain is built from TRBV20-1 and TRBJ2-7; D is ambiguous. Per germline, CDR1 DFQATT and CDR2 SNEGSKA (reference sequence). The CDR3 covers 12 residues. Trimming cost V 4 bases and J 5 bases, with 12 bases left between them. The CDR3, as DNA: TGCAGTGCTATCGCTCAAGACCACGAGCAGTACTTC. It codes for CSAIAQDHEQYF.

This clonotype showed up just a few times. The chain carries TRBV29-1 and TRBJ2-3, with 11 bases matching TRBD1. The CDR3 has 14 amino acids. Germline-derived CDR1 and CDR2 are SQVTM and ANQGSEA. The junction had 4 bases not matched to a gene; V was cut back by 4 bases and J by 4 bases. The CDR3 sequence: CSVGMGQGADTQYF. CDR3 DNA sequence: TGCAGCGTTGGCATGGGACAGGGGGCAGATACGCAGTATTTT.

The rearrangement uses TRBV20-1 and TRBJ2-7; 11 positions match TRBD1. The end of the DNA is better explained by TRBJ2-4, so the J call may be wrong. The CDR3 has 16 residues. Germline V gene sequence: CDR1 DFQATT, CDR2 SNEGSKA (reference sequence). The CDR3 sequence is CSARRDRGIAKNIQYF. DNA for the CDR3: TGCAGTGCTAGAAGGGACAGGGGGATAGCCAAAAACATTCAGTACTTC.

This chain joins TRBV20-1 and TRBJ2-4; 12 nucleotides agree with TRBD2. Germline CDR1 reads DFQATT; CDR2 reads SNEGSKA (reference sequence). The CDR3 totals 16 residues. Trimming removed 5 bases from V and 7 bases from J; junction bases left unmatched: 12. DNA of the CDR3: TGCAGTGCTGGGCCAGAATCTAGCGGGGGGGCGAACATTCAGTACTTC. Amino acids: CSAGPESSGGANIQYF.

This chain connects TRBV20-1 to TRBJ2-1; 10 nucleotides line up with TRBD2. The DNA matches TRBJ2-7 better at its end, which makes the J call doubtful. This CDR3 is built from 17 residues. Per the germline V gene, CDR1 is DFQATT and CDR2 is SNEGSKA (reference sequence). CDR3 nucleotide sequence: TGCAGTGCTAGACAACGCAGGGGTAGCGGGGGGTACAATGAGCAGTACTTC. Translated, it gives CSARQRRGSGGYNEQYF.

This chain joins TRBV14 and TRBJ1-1; D unresolved. This CDR3 is 13 amino acids long. V gave up 4 bases and J gave up 4 bases, with 10 bases separating them. Looked up from germline, CDR1 is SGHDN and CDR2 is FVKESK. CDR3 loop: CASSRREITEAFF. In DNA, the CDR3 is TGTGCCAGCAGCCGACGGGAGATCACTGAAGCTTTCTTT.

This clonotype was seen more than once but under ten times. V is TRBV25-1 and J is TRBJ2-2, with D perhaps being TRBD1 or TRBD2 (6 bases each). CDR1 MGHDK and CDR2 SYGVNS come from the germline V gene. The CDR3 length is 17 residues. V was clipped by 0 bases and J by 2 bases, with 13 bases between them. In DNA, the CDR3 is TGTGCCAGCAGTGAATATAGAGGGGGGATTAACACCGGGGAGCTGTTTTTT. Its translation: CASSEYRGGINTGELFF.

CDR3 in amino acids: CASSPGGRVKATEQYF. Here the CDR3 DNA reads TGTGCCAGCAGTCCAGGGGGGCGGGTAAAGGCCACAGAGCAGTACTTC. The chain employs TRBV28 and TRBJ2-7; perhaps TRBD1 as D (7 bases). CDR3 length equals 16 residues. CDR1 is MDHEN and CDR2 is SYDVKM in the germline V gene. Trimming left V 5 bases short and J 7 bases short, with 24 bases between.

In regard to this clonotype: The junction shows a germline mismatch at one end, possibly a read error. DNA of the CDR3: TGCGCCAACAGCAAGCCGGGACCGATGCCTAGCACAGATACGCAGTATTTT. This encodes CANSKPGPMPSTDTQYF. This chain uses TRBV5-1 with TRBJ2-3, with D tentatively TRBD1 or TRBD2 (5 bases each). Per the germline V gene, CDR1 is SGHRS and CDR2 is YFSETQ. The length of the CDR3 is 17 residues. The full variable domain, completed using reference TRBV5-1 and TRBJ2-3, is KAGVTQTPRYLIKTRGQQVTLSCSPISGHRSVSWYQQTPGQGLQFLFEYFSETQRNKGNFPGRFSGRQFSNSRSEMNVSTLELGDSALYLCANSKPGPMPSTDTQYFGPGTRLTVL.